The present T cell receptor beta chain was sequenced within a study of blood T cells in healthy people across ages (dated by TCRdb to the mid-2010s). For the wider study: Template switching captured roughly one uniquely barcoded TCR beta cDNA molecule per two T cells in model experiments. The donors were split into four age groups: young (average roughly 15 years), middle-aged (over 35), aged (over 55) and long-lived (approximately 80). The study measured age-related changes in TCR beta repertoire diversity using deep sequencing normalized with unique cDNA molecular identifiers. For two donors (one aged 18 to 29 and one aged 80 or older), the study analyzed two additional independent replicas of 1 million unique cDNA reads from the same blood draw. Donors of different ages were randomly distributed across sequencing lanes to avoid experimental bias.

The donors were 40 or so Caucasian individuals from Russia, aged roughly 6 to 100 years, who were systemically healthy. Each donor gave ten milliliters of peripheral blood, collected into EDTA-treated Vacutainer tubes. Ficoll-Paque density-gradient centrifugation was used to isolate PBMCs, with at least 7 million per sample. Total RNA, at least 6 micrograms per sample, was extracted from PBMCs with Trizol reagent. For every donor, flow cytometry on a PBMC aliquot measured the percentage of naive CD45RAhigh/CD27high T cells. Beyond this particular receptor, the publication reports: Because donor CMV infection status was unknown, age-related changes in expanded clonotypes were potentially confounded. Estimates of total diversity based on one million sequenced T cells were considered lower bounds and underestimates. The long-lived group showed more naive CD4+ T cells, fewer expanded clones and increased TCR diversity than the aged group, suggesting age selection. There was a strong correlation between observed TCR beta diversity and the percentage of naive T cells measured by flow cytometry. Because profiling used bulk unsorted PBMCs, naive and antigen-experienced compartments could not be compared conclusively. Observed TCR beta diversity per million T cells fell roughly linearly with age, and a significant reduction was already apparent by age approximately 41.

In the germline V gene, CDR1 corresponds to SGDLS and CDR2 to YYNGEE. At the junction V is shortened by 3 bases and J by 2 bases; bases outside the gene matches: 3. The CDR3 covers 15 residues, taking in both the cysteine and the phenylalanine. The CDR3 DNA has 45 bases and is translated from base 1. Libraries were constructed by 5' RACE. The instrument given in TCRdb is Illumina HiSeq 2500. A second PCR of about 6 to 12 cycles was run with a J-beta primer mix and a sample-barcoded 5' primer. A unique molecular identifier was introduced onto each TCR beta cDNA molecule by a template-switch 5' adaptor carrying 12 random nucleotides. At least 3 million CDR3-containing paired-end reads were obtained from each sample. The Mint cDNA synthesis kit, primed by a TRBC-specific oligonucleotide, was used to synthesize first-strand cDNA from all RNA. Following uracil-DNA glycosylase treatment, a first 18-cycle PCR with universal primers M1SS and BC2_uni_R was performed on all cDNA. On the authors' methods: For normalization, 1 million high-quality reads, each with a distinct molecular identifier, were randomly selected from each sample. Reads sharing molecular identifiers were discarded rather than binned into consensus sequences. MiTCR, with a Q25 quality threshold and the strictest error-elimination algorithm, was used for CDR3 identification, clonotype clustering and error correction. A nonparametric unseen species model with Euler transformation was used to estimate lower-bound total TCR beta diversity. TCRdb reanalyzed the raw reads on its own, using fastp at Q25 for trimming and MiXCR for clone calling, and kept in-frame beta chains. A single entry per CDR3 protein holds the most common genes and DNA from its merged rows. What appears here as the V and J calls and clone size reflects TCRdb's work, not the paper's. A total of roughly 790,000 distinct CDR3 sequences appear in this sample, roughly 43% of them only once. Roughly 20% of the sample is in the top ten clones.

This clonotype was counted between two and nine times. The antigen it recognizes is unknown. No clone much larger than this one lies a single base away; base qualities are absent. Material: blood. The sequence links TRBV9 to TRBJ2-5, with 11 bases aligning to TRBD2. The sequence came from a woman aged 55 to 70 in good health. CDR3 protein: CASSELAGVQETQYF. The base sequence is TGTGCCAGCAGCGAACTAGCGGGAGTACAAGAGACCCAGTACTTC.